The 23 T cell receptor beta chains reported below all come from one sample, sequenced in a study of regulatory T cells in long-lasting Graves disease. As for time point: newly diagnosed GD, antithyroid drugs for less than 3 months. RNA isolated from PBMCs was used to make the TCR library. Arm-PCR with iRepertoire HTBI primers amplified the CDR3 regions for these TCR beta libraries. TCRdb re-called the multiplex PCR reads with MiXCR, one entry per CDR3 protein. The table lists 530,000 or so distinct CDR3 sequences, roughly 13% of them singletons. The data also belong to a second study, concerning T cells in Graves' hyperthyroidism and ophthalmopathy.

This material consisted of peripheral blood mononuclear cells (PBMCs), taken at new diagnosis, from a patient treated with antithyroid drugs. These receptors were collected from a man aged 25 to 45 with Graves disease.

This clonotype has a count of ten or more. The chain combines TRBV12-3 or TRBV12-4 with TRBJ2-4; 10 nucleotides agree with TRBD1. The V segment lost 4 bases and the J segment 8 bases; nucleotides outside the gene matches: 8. This CDR3 contains 15 residues. CDR3 sequence reads: CASSSPGQGWYIQYF. The CDR3 DNA reads as TGTGCCAGCAGTTCACCGGGACAGGGGTGGTACATTCAGTACTTC.

This clonotype appeared many times. The chain joins TRBV11-2 to TRBJ2-2; no definite D call. Germline V gives CDR1 SGHAT, CDR2 FQNNGV. V lost 1 base and J lost 1, with 1 base in between. The length of the CDR3 is 13 residues. This CDR3 reads CASSLVNTGELFF. CDR3 sequence (DNA): TGTGCCAGCAGCTTAGTGAACACCGGGGAGCTGTTTTTT.

Here the CDR3 reads CAWGTSGSNQETQYF. In DNA, the CDR3 is TGTGCGTGGGGGACTAGCGGGAGTAATCAAGAGACCCAGTACTTC. The chain couples TRBV30 to TRBJ2-1; 14 bases are shared with TRBD2. The end of the DNA aligns better with TRBJ2-5, so the J call may be wrong. CDR3 length equals 15 residues. Germline V CDR1 and CDR2: GTSNPN, SVGIG (reference sequence).

This clonotype was found a few times. The gene calls are TRBV4-1 and TRBJ1-4, with D possibly matching TRBD1 (6 bases). The CDR3 consists of 16 residues. Looked up from germline, CDR1 is MGHRA and CDR2 is YSYEKL. Trimming cost V 4 bases and J 0 bases, with 12 bases left between them. CDR3 nucleotide sequence: TGCGCCAGCAGCCCACGGACAGCATCAACTAATGAAAAACTGTTTTTT. Its translation: CASSPRTASTNEKLFF.

This clonotype was seen at least ten times. This chain links TRBV20-1 with TRBJ1-6; no clear D gene. Deletions cut 4 bases from V and 0 bases from J, with 10 bases between. Germline lookup yields CDR1 DFQATT and CDR2 SNEGSKA (reference sequence). This CDR3 spans 15 amino acids. CDR3 DNA sequence: TGCAGTGCTAAACCCAAAGGCTCCTATAATTCACCCCTCCACTTT. Its translation: CSAKPKGSYNSPLHF.

The CDR3 protein is CASSINPILAGVQETQYF. CDR3 DNA sequence: TGTGCCAGTAGTATAAACCCGATACTAGCGGGGGTCCAAGAGACCCAGTACTTC. The genes are TRBV19 and TRBJ2-5, with 11 nucleotides matching TRBD2. In germline, CDR1 is LNHDA, CDR2 SQIVND (reference sequence). Trimming removed 2 bases from V and 1 base from J; junction bases left unmatched: 9. This CDR3 has 18 residues.

This clonotype occurred a few times. J is TRBJ2-5 and V is TRBV5-1, with a weak D call TRBD2 (5 bases). CDR1 is SGHRS and CDR2 is YFSETQ in the germline V gene. The CDR3 runs 14 residues. Deletions cut 5 bases from V and 2 bases from J, with 13 bases between. The CDR3 is CASRDPGEQETQYF. CDR3 bases: TGCGCCAGCAGGGATCCCGGGGAGCAAGAGACCCAGTACTTC.

The gene calls are TRBV20-1 and TRBJ2-7; TRBD1 aligns across 9 bases. Germline V gene data show CDR1 as DFQATT and CDR2 as SNEGSKA (reference sequence). There are 17 residues in the CDR3. The J segment lost 5 bases and the V segment lost 1 base, leaving 15 bases of the junction unmatched. Here the CDR3 reads CSARVLFAGTGFDEQYF. The CDR3 coding sequence is TGCAGTGCTAGAGTCCTATTCGCCGGGACAGGGTTCGACGAGCAGTACTTC.

The rearrangement uses TRBV6-9 and TRBJ2-3, with TRBD2 matching over 11 bases. CDR3 size: 16 residues. The ends lost 4 bases at V and 2 bases at J; junction bases unmatched: 5. The germline V gene has CDR1 MNHGY and CDR2 SVAAGI. CDR3 in amino acids: CASSSGTSGPTDTQYF. Here the CDR3 DNA reads TGTGCCAGCAGTTCAGGGACTAGCGGTCCCACAGATACGCAGTATTTT.

The chain has TRBV2 and TRBJ2-7; the D is unclear. Germline lookup yields CDR1 SNHLY and CDR2 FYNNEI. The CDR3 has 14 residues. Trimming left V 6 bases short and J 0 bases short, with 12 bases between. In nucleotides, the CDR3 is TGTGCCAGCAGAAAATCCTTAAGCTCCTACGAGCAGTACTTC. As protein: CASRKSLSSYEQYF.

This clonotype was seen many times. The chain recombines TRBV28 with TRBJ1-1; 8 nucleotides agree with TRBD1. The junction had 19 bases not matched to a gene; V was cut back by 7 bases and J by 6 bases. Germline V gene sequence: CDR1 MDHEN, CDR2 SYDVKM. The CDR3 has 17 residues. CDR3: CASTLSRTGSFSSEAFF. The CDR3 coding sequence is TGTGCCAGCACCCTTTCTCGGACAGGGTCGTTTTCTTCTGAAGCTTTCTTT.

The chain joins TRBV20-1 to TRBJ1-5; D remains unclear. V lost 3 bases to trimming and J lost 11 bases, with 17 bases between them. CDR1 DFQATT and CDR2 SNEGSKA come from the germline V gene (reference sequence). The CDR3 has 13 amino acids. The CDR3 spells CSARVETISAQHF. The CDR3 nucleotides read TGCAGTGCTAGGGTCGAGACTATATCGGCCCAGCATTTT.

Only a few counts were recorded for this clonotype. This sequence joins TRBV20-1 and TRBJ2-2, with 7 bases identical to TRBD2. After removal of 5 bases from V and 3 bases from J, the junction contained 3 bases not matched to a gene. The CDR3 sequence is 13 residues long. The germline CDR1 and CDR2 sequences are DFQATT and SNEGSKA (reference sequence). Here the CDR3 DNA reads TGCAGTGCTGCCAGCGGGGACACCGGGGAGCTGTTTTTT. This encodes CSAASGDTGELFF.

This chain uses TRBV7-2 with TRBJ2-6; TRBD1 or TRBD2 may be the D gene (6 bases each). This CDR3 region has 16 residues. The ends were cut back, 3 bases at V and 4 bases at J, with 13 bases in the middle. In germline, CDR1 is SGHTA, CDR2 FQGNSA. The CDR3 DNA reads TGTGCCAGCAGCTTGACGGGGGCGCGCGGGGCCAACGTCCTGACTTTC. Translating gives CASSLTGARGANVLTF.

This chain links TRBV27 with TRBJ2-5, with 8 bases identical to TRBD2. V dropped 5 bases and J dropped 5; count of bases not matched to a gene: 22. There are 19 residues in the CDR3. CDR1 and CDR2 from the germline V gene are MNHEY and SMNVEV (reference sequence). This chain's CDR3 is CASSTRDGGSGSHRETQYF. In DNA, the CDR3 is TGTGCCAGCAGTACCCGGGACGGAGGGAGCGGGAGCCACAGGGAGACCCAGTACTTC.

This clonotype has at least ten counts. This chain connects TRBV27 to TRBJ2-2, with TRBD1 matching over 9 bases. There are 18 residues in the CDR3. The V gene's germline CDR1 is MNHEY and CDR2 SMNVEV (reference sequence). V was pared by 5 bases and J by 6 bases, with 16 bases of the junction left unmatched. The CDR3 DNA is TGTGCCAGCAGTCTAGGGCCTCCGGGACAGGGCTTGGCCGGGGAGCTGTTTTTT. Translation gives CASSLGPPGQGLAGELFF.

This clonotype was seen repeatedly, ten times or more. The gene calls are TRBV20-1 and TRBJ1-1; D is unclear. Per the germline V gene, CDR1 is DFQATT and CDR2 is SNEGSKA (reference sequence). Trimming stripped 3 bases from V and 1 base from J, with 9 bases between. This CDR3 spans 13 amino acids. CDR3 amino acids: CSARKQPNTEAFF. CDR3 in DNA: TGCAGTGCTAGGAAACAGCCGAACACTGAAGCTTTCTTT.

This clonotype was detected ten times or more. DNA for the CDR3: TGCAGTGCTAGACTAGCGGGAGGTGAGCAGTTCTTC. Translated, it gives CSARLAGGEQFF. The chain carries TRBV20-1 and TRBJ2-1; 11 bases map to TRBD2. CDR1 and CDR2 (germline): DFQATT, SNEGSKA (reference sequence). The CDR3 totals 12 residues. V trimming: 2 bases; J trimming: 9 bases; junction bases outside the gene matches: 0.

This chain links TRBV5-1 with TRBJ2-3, with D perhaps TRBD1 or TRBD2 (6 bases each). Germline CDR1 SGHRS, CDR2 YFSETQ. There are 16 residues in the CDR3. Trimming pared 1 base from V and 5 bases from J, leaving 17 bases between. CDR3 amino acids: CASSLQEGGRGDTQYF. Written as DNA, the CDR3 is TGCGCCAGCAGCTTGCAAGAAGGGGGGAGAGGAGATACGCAGTATTTT.

The DNA for the CDR3 is TGCAGCGCGGGACAGGGTGTCTATGGCTACACCTTC. Amino acids: CSAGQGVYGYTF. The rearrangement joins TRBV29-1 to TRBJ1-2; 9 nucleotides line up with TRBD1. The CDR3 runs to 12 residues. The V gene's germline CDR1 is SQVTM and CDR2 ANQGSEA. J was trimmed by 4 bases and V by 7 bases; bases with no gene match: 4. Supplemented by reference TRBV29-1 and TRBJ1-2, the full variable domain reads SAVISQKPSRDICQRGTSLTIQCQVDSQVTMMFWYRQQPGQSLTLIATANQGSEATYESGFVIDKFPISRPNLTFSTLTVSNMSPEDSSIYLCSAGQGVYGYTFGSGTRLTVV.

Remarks on this clonotype: This clone may be a read error of a much larger clone one base away. The genes are TRBV25-1 and TRBJ2-7; D is possibly TRBD1 (5 bases). The CDR3 spans 16 residues. CDR1 is MGHDK and CDR2 is SYGVNS in the germline V gene. The CDR3 is CAGSGTAGKPSYEQYF. CDR3 DNA: TGTGCCGGCAGTGGCACGGCAGGGAAGCCCTCCTACGAGCAGTACTTC.

This clonotype was seen repeatedly, ten times or more. This chain connects TRBV7-2 to TRBJ2-7; TRBD2 matches 12 bases. The CDR3 has 21 residues. Germline CDR1 reads SGHTA; CDR2 reads FQGNSA. The V gene end was trimmed by 2 bases and the J gene end by 0 bases; junction bases not matched to a gene: 17. Written as DNA, the CDR3 is TGTGCCAGCAGCTTACCCCGCACGAGACTAGCGGGAGATTGGCGCTCCTACGAGCAGTACTTC. Translating it yields CASSLPRTRLAGDWRSYEQYF. The whole variable domain, filled in from reference TRBV7-2 and TRBJ2-7, reads GAGVSQSPSNKVTEKGKDVELRCDPISGHTALYWYRQSLGQGLEFLIYFQGNSAPDKSGLPSDRFSAERTGGSVSTLTIQRTQQEDSAVYLCASSLPRTRLAGDWRSYEQYFGPGTRLTVT.

This clonotype was observed many times. This chain joins TRBV11-2 and TRBJ2-1; a possible D gene is TRBD2 (5 bases). The V end was cut by 5 bases, the J end by 7 bases, with 15 bases between. The germline gives CDR1 SGHAT, CDR2 FQNNGV. This CDR3 is 14 amino acids long. The CDR3 DNA follows: TGTGCCAGCAGCCGCGCTACTAGTCTTAATGAGCAGTTCTTC. Translation: CASSRATSLNEQFF.